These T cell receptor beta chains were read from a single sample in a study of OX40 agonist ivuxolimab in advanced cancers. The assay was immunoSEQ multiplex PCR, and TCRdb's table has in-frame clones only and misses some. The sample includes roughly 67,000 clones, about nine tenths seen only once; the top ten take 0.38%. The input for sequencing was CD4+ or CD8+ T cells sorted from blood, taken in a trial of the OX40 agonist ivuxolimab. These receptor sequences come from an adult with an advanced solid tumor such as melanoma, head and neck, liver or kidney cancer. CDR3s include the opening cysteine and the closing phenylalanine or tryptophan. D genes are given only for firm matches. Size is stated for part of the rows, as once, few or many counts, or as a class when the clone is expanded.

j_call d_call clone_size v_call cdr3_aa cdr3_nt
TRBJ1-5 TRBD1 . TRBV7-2 CASSIQGSNQPQHF TGTGCCAGCAGCATACAGGGGTCCAATCAGCCCCAGCATTTT
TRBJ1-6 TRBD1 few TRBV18 CASSPKGANNSPLHF TGTGCCAGCTCACCTAAGGGGGCCAATAATTCACCCCTCCACTTT
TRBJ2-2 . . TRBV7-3 CASSPYLKGEGELFF TGTGCCAGCAGCCCCTACTTAAAAGGAGAGGGGGAGCTGTTTTTT
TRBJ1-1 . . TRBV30 CAWSWRENWWNTEAFF TGTGCCTGGAGTTGGCGGGAAAACTGGTGGAATACTGAAGCTTTCTTT
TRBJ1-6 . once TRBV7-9 CASSQGDNSPLHF TGTGCCAGCAGCCAAGGGGATAATTCACCCCTCCACTTT
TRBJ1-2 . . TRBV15 CATSRDRASDGYTF TGTGCCACCAGCAGAGATCGAGCAAGCGATGGCTACACCTTC
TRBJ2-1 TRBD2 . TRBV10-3 CAISESQRGGQNNEQFF TGTGCCATCAGTGAGTCGCAGCGGGGGGGCCAGAACAATGAGCAGTTCTTC
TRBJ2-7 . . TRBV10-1 CASSEERVPYEQYF TGCGCCAGCAGTGAGGAAAGAGTCCCCTACGAGCAGTACTTC
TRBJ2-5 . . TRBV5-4 CASSRGPQETQYF TGTGCCAGCAGCAGGGGCCCGCAAGAGACCCAGTACTTC
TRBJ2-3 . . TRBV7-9 CASSTGRVSTDTQYF TGTGCCAGCAGCACGGGACGGGTCAGCACAGATACGCAGTATTTT
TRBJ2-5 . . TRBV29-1 CSVGHRGGIQETQYF TGCAGCGTTGGGCACAGGGGGGGTATTCAAGAGACCCAGTACTTC
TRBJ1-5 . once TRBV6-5 CASSQQGSQPQHF TGTGCCAGCAGTCAGCAGGGTTCTCAGCCCCAGCATTTT
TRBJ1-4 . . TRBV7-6 CASSPGPTNEKLFF TGTGCCAGCAGCCCAGGGCCGACTAATGAAAAACTGTTTTTT
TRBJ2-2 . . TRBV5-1 CASSLPQGRFTGELFF TGCGCCAGCAGCTTGCCGCAGGGCCGTTTTACCGGGGAGCTGTTTTTT
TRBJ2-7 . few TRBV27 CASSRSPDGSYEQYF TGTGCCAGCAGTCGAAGCCCGGACGGCTCCTACGAGCAGTACTTC
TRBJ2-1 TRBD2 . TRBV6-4 CASSEDLAGGYEQFF TGTGCCAGCAGTGAAGACTTAGCGGGGGGGTATGAGCAGTTCTTC
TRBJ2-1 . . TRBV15 CATRGPENNEQFF TGTGCCACCAGAGGACCCGAAAACAATGAGCAGTTCTTC
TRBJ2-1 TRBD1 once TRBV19 CASTLNPGTGASNNEQFF TGTGCCAGTACCCTTAATCCGGGGACAGGGGCGAGCAACAATGAGCAGTTCTTC
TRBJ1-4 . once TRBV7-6 CASSDNWVSEKLFF TGTGCCAGCAGCGACAATTGGGTTAGTGAAAAACTGTTTTTT
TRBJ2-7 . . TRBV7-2 CASSLDGTGFYEQYF TGTGCCAGCAGCTTAGATGGGACCGGATTCTACGAGCAGTACTTC
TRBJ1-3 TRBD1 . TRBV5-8 CASSFRPGGRQFGNTIYF TGTGCCAGCAGCTTTCGGCCAGGGGGCCGGCAATTTGGAAACACCATATATTTT
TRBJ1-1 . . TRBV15 CATSRDGALGSGSNTEAFF TGTGCCACCAGCAGAGATGGAGCCCTTGGATCGGGATCGAACACTGAAGCTTTCTTT
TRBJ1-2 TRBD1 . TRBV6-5 CASRRQGGPKGYTF TGTGCCAGCAGGCGACAGGGGGGCCCCAAGGGCTACACCTTC
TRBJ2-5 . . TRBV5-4 CASSLVAETETQYF TGTGCCAGCAGCTTGGTTGCAGAAACGGAGACCCAGTACTTC
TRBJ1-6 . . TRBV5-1 CASSAAQAYNSPLHF TGCGCCAGCAGCGCGGCCCAGGCCTATAATTCACCCCTCCACTTT
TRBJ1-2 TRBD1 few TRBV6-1 CASRITGGVGYTF TGTGCCAGCCGTATTACAGGGGGCGTCGGCTACACCTTC
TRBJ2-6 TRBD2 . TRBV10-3 CAISEGSGGAGGANVLTF TGTGCCATCAGTGAGGGTAGCGGGGGGGCTGGAGGGGCCAACGTCCTGACTTTC
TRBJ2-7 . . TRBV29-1 CSARGISYEQYF TGCAGCGCCCGGGGGATCTCCTACGAGCAGTACTTC
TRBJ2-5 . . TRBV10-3 CAISESVQGLETQYF TGTGCCATCAGTGAGTCGGTACAGGGTCTCGAGACCCAGTACTTC
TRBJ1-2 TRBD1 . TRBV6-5 CASISGGGLNYGYTF TGTGCCAGCATTTCAGGGGGCGGATTAAACTATGGCTACACCTTC
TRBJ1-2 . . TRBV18 CASSLQTISGRVAPNGYTF TGTGCCAGCTCACTCCAGACCATCTCTGGCAGGGTGGCTCCTAATGGCTACACCTTC
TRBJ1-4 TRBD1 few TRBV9 CASSIQGAGNEKLFF TGTGCCAGCAGCATCCAGGGGGCGGGTAATGAAAAACTGTTTTTT
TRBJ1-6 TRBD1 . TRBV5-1 CASSWGTGASSPLHF TGCGCCAGCAGCTGGGGGACAGGGGCATCCTCACCCCTCCACTTT
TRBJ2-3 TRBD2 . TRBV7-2 CASRLAGGGTDTQYF TGTGCCAGCAGACTAGCGGGGGGCGGCACAGATACGCAGTATTTT
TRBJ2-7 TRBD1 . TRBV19 CASSSTGSREQYF TGTGCCAGTAGCTCGACAGGGTCTCGCGAGCAGTACTTC
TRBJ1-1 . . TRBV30 CAWRRVNTEAFF TGTGCCTGGAGAAGGGTGAACACTGAAGCTTTCTTT
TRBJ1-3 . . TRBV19 CASSPSGGGNTIYF TGTGCCAGTAGCCCCTCCGGGGGAGGAAACACCATATATTTT